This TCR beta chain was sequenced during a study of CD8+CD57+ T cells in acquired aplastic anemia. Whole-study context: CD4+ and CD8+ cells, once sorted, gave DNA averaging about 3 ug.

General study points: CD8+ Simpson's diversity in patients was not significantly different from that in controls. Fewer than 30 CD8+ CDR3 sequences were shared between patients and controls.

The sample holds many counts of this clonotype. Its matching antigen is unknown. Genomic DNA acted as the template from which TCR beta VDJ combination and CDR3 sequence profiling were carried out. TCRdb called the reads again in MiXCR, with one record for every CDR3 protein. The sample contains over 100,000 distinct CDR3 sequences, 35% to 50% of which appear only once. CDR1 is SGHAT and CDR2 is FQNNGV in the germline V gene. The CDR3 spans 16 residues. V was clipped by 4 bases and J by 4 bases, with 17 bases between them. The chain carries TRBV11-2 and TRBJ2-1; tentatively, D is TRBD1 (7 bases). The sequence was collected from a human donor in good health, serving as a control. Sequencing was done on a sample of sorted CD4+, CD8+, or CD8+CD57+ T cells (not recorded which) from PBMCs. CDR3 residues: CASSYRGAEGYNEQFF. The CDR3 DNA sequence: TGTGCCAGCAGCTACAGGGGAGCGGAGGGTTACAATGAGCAGTTCTTC.